This entry lists 25 T cell receptor beta chains sequenced from one sample in a study of T cells in Graves' hyperthyroidism and ophthalmopathy. TCR beta CDR3 regions were amplified from RNA. First-round RT-PCR targeting the TCR CDR3 was performed with the HTBI primer set. TCRdb called the multiplex PCR reads again in MiXCR, with one record for every CDR3 protein. Of 500,000 or so distinct CDR3 sequences in the sample, approximately 17% were seen once. Material: blood. The receptors shown here come from a woman under 30 with Graves' ophthalmopathy.

This clonotype was counted ten times or more. The chain joins TRBV7-2 to TRBJ1-1, with a weak D call TRBD1 (6 bases). Germline V gene data show CDR1 as SGHTA and CDR2 as FQGNSA. The CDR3 is 14 amino acids. Deletions cut 4 bases from V and 1 base from J, with 10 bases between. CDR3 DNA sequence: TGTGCCAGCAGCTGGAGGACAGAGAACACTGAAGCTTTCTTT. Translating gives CASSWRTENTEAFF.

This clonotype occurred many times. V is TRBV7-3 and J is TRBJ2-3; D call uncertain. The length of the CDR3 is 15 residues. Germline CDR1 is SGHTA and CDR2 is FQGTGA. With 5 bases removed from V and 2 bases from J, the gap between germline ends came to 14 bases. This chain's CDR3 is CASSLFAGSTDTQYF. CDR3 DNA: TGTGCCAGCAGCCTTTTCGCCGGGTCCACAGATACGCAGTATTTT.

The chain carries TRBV4-1 and TRBJ1-6; D is undetermined. With 5 bases removed from V and 3 bases from J, the gap between germline ends came to 11 bases. This CDR3 region has 15 residues. CDR1 MGHRA and CDR2 YSYEKL come from the germline V gene. The CDR3 sequence is CASSSGPGYNSPLHF. CDR3 bases: TGCGCCAGCAGCTCCGGACCCGGCTATAATTCACCCCTCCACTTT.

There are a few counts of this clonotype. V is TRBV5-8 and J is TRBJ1-1; 8 nucleotides align to TRBD1. The CDR3 is made up of 16 amino acids. V shed 4 bases and J 2 bases; nucleotides not matched to a gene: 10. The germline V gene has CDR1 SGHTS and CDR2 YDEGEE. DNA for the CDR3: TGTGCCAGCAGCCACAAGCGGACAGGGTTTAACACTGAAGCTTTCTTT. Translated, it gives CASSHKRTGFNTEAFF.

V is TRBV5-8 and J is TRBJ1-1; D gene uncertain. Germline loops: CDR1 SGHTS, CDR2 YDEGEE. This CDR3 is 11 amino acids long. Trimming took off 4 bases at V and 8 bases at J, with 9 bases between the two ends. CDR3 nucleotide sequence: TGTGCCAGCAGCGCCGGCGCAGAAGCTTTCTTT. It encodes CASSAGAEAFF. The full variable domain, completed using reference TRBV5-8 and TRBJ1-1, is EAGVTQSPTHLIKTRGQQATLRCSPISGHTSVYWYQQALGLGLQFLLWYDEGEERNRGNFPPRFSGRQFPNYSSELNVNALELEDSALYLCASSAGAEAFFGQGTRLTVV.

This clonotype showed up many times. The chain joins TRBV2 to TRBJ1-1, with D possibly matching TRBD1 (6 bases). Germline CDR1 and CDR2: SNHLY and FYNNEI. V was clipped by 6 bases and J by 5 bases, with 16 bases between them. The length of the CDR3 is 14 residues. CDR3 loop: CASRRGKEVTEAFF. CDR3 nucleotide sequence: TGTGCCAGCAGGAGGGGGAAGGAGGTGACTGAAGCTTTCTTT.

The J gene is TRBJ2-2, the V gene TRBV19, with D tentatively TRBD2 (7 bases). V lost 0 bases, J lost 1 base, and 12 bases lay in between. This CDR3 contains 17 residues. Germline assignment: CDR1 LNHDA and CDR2 SQIVND (reference sequence). As DNA, the CDR3 is TGTGCCAGTAGTATAGAGGCGCGGGGGCTGAACACCGGGGAGCTGTTTTTT. Translation: CASSIEARGLNTGELFF.

This clonotype was detected many times. The chain is built from TRBV6-1 and TRBJ2-7; TRBD2 might be the D (6 bases). The germline V gene encodes CDR1 MNHNS and CDR2 SASEGT. This CDR3 contains 15 residues. V was clipped by 3 bases and J by 0 bases, with 12 bases between them. The chain's CDR3 is CASSDEAGSSYEQYF. The CDR3 nucleotides read TGTGCCAGCAGTGATGAGGCGGGATCCTCCTACGAGCAGTACTTC.

This clonotype occurred many times. The chain couples TRBV27 to TRBJ2-7; D possibly matches TRBD1 or TRBD2 (5 bases each). The germline V and J ends were trimmed by 5 bases and 3 bases, with 14 bases remaining between them. This CDR3 has 14 amino acids. Germline V gene lookup returns CDR1 MNHEY and CDR2 SMNVEV (reference sequence). CDR3 nucleotides: TGTGCCAGCAGTAACCGTGGGGGAAACTACGAGCAGTACTTC. Translated: CASSNRGGNYEQYF.

This clonotype was detected ten times or more. This chain uses TRBV5-6 with TRBJ2-7; TRBD2 is a possible D gene (5 bases). The CDR3 covers 14 residues. Germline-derived CDR1 and CDR2 are SGHDT and YYEEEE. Trimming removed 2 bases at V and 3 bases at J, with 12 bases between. CDR3 in amino acids: CASSFRRVYYEQYF. CDR3 nucleotides: TGTGCCAGCAGCTTCCGGCGGGTATACTACGAGCAGTACTTC.

Many counts were recorded for this clonotype. The chain uses TRBV30 and TRBJ1-2, with D hard to call. V lost 3 bases and J 4 bases, leaving 18 bases between the germline ends. The CDR3 consists of 15 residues. Germline V gene data show CDR1 as GTSNPN and CDR2 as SVGIG (reference sequence). The chain's CDR3 is CAWSPPTGRGYGYTF. Here the CDR3 DNA reads TGTGCCTGGAGCCCTCCCACGGGTCGAGGCTATGGCTACACCTTC.

This clonotype was detected only a few times. The chain has TRBV30 and TRBJ1-1; unclear D gene. CDR1 is GTSNPN, CDR2 SVGIG, per germline (reference sequence). The CDR3 spans 13 residues. V dropped 2 bases and J dropped 4 bases, with 11 bases sitting between them. The CDR3 loop is CAWSLGGITEAFF. The CDR3 coding sequence is TGTGCCTGGAGTTTGGGTGGGATCACTGAAGCTTTCTTT.

This clonotype came up many times. The chain carries TRBV7-9 and TRBJ2-2; 8 bases are shared with TRBD2. Trimming at V came to 5 bases and at J to 2 bases, leaving 4 bases not matched to a gene. There are 15 residues in the CDR3. Germline V gene lookup returns CDR1 SEHNR and CDR2 FQNEAQ (reference sequence). CDR3 residues: CASSPLAGNTGELFF. The CDR3 DNA sequence: TGTGCCAGCAGCCCTTTAGCGGGAAACACCGGGGAGCTGTTTTTT.

There are a few counts of this clonotype. The chain is built from TRBV2 and TRBJ1-3; TRBD1 is a possible D gene (5 bases). Deletions cut 1 base from V and 1 base from J, with 20 bases between. The CDR3 consists of 19 residues. Germline lookup yields CDR1 SNHLY and CDR2 FYNNEI. The CDR3 region has the DNA TGTGCCAGCAGTGAAGACGGGGCAGACGCCTTATGGTCTGGAAACACCATATATTTT. Its protein is CASSEDGADALWSGNTIYF.

In its sample, this clonotype was seen many times. V usage is TRBV7-3 and J usage is TRBJ2-3, with 9 nucleotides matching TRBD2. CDR1 and CDR2 from the germline V gene are SGHTA and FQGTGA. After removal of 3 bases from V and 5 bases from J, the junction contained 6 bases not matched to a gene. The CDR3 is made up of 15 amino acids. The CDR3 nucleotides are TGTGCCAGCAGCTTTGGCGGGGGGGCTAAAGATACGCAGTATTTT. Translating it yields CASSFGGGAKDTQYF.

A word on this clonotype: A much larger clone sits a single nucleotide away, making a read error possible. The V call is TRBV20-1, the J call TRBJ2-3; the D call may be TRBD1 or TRBD2 (5 bases each). Germline V lookup: CDR1 DFQATT, CDR2 SNEGSKA (reference sequence). The CDR3 spans 12 residues. Trimming removed 3 bases at V and 2 bases at J, with 6 bases between. The CDR3 spells CSARGDTDTQYF. CDR3 coding DNA: TGCAGTGCTAGGGGGGACACAGATACGCAGTATTTT.

Ten or more counts support this clonotype. This chain uses TRBV28 with TRBJ2-2, with TRBD2 identical over 10 bases. Germline assignment: CDR1 MDHEN and CDR2 SYDVKM. This CDR3 is built from 16 residues. With V trimmed by 4 bases and J by 4 bases, 6 bases remained unmatched. The CDR3: CASSSPTSGSTGELFF. The CDR3 nucleotides are TGTGCCAGCAGTTCCCCGACTAGCGGGTCCACCGGGGAGCTGTTTTTT. Combining the CDR3 with reference TRBV28 and TRBJ2-2 gives the whole variable domain DVKVTQSSRYLVKRTGEKVFLECVQDMDHENMFWYRQDPGLGLRLIYFSYDVKMKEKGDIPEGYSVSREKKERFSLILESASTNQTSMYLCASSSPTSGSTGELFFGEGSRLTVL.

With regard to this clonotype: A clone one base away is much larger, so this may be a read error. The J gene is TRBJ2-7, the V gene TRBV20-1; 8 bases are shared with TRBD2. This CDR3 is 14 amino acids long. The germline gives CDR1 DFQATT, CDR2 SNEGSKA (reference sequence). CDR3 coding DNA: TGCAGTGCTAATGCGGGAGGCCTATCCTACAAGCAGTACTTC. Translating gives CSANAGGLSYKQYF.

This chain uses TRBV15 with TRBJ2-3, with 14 nucleotides matching TRBD2. V shed 9 bases, J shed 3 bases, and the junction held 8 bases outside the gene matches. Per germline, CDR1 LNHNV and CDR2 YYDKDF (reference sequence). The CDR3 is 16 amino acids. This CDR3 is CATKGTSGSWTDTQYF. CDR3 DNA: TGTGCCACGAAGGGGACTAGCGGGAGTTGGACAGATACGCAGTATTTT. Full variable domain (outside the CDR3, taken from reference TRBV15 and TRBJ2-3): DAMVIQNPRYQVTQFGKPVTLSCSQTLNHNVMYWYQQKSSQAPKLLFHYYDKDFNNEADTPDNFQSRRPNTSFCFLDIRSPGLGDTAMYLCATKGTSGSWTDTQYFGPGTRLTVL.

This chain connects TRBV28 to TRBJ2-1, with D unclear. The CDR3 sequence is 14 residues long. Trimming left V 5 bases short and J 3 bases short, with 11 bases between. The germline V gene has CDR1 MDHEN and CDR2 SYDVKM. CDR3 DNA: TGTGCCAGCAGTGAACGCACCCACTACAATGAGCAGTTCTTC. This encodes CASSERTHYNEQFF.

Notes on this clonotype: A junction boundary mismatches the germline segment, possibly from a read error. J is TRBJ1-1 and V is TRBV20-1; D might be TRBD1 (5 bases). This CDR3 has 15 amino acids. Germline CDR1 DFQATT, CDR2 SNEGSKA (reference sequence). CDR3 sequence: CSAEVMGKSDTGAFF. DNA of the CDR3: TGCAGTGCTGAAGTCATGGGGAAATCGGACACTGGAGCTTTCTTT.

This clonotype showed up just a few times. V and J are TRBV11-3 and TRBJ2-5, with D tentatively TRBD1 or TRBD2 (5 bases each). The length of the CDR3 is 14 residues. In germline, CDR1 is SGHNT, CDR2 YENEEA. V lost 5 bases to trimming and J lost 5 bases, with 15 bases between them. Here the CDR3 reads CASSLNGASETQYF. The CDR3 nucleotides read TGTGCCAGCAGCCTAAACGGGGCCAGTGAGACCCAGTACTTC.

This clonotype was detected ten times or more. The chain has TRBV15 and TRBJ2-2, with TRBD2 as a possible D gene (6 bases). The V end was cut by 5 bases, the J end by 1 base, with 17 bases between. The CDR3 has 17 residues. Germline V gives CDR1 LNHNV, CDR2 YYDKDF (reference sequence). In nucleotides, the CDR3 is TGTGCCACCAGCGTCTGGCGGGAAATGGGGAACACCGGGGAGCTGTTTTTT. Translating it yields CATSVWREMGNTGELFF.

There are many counts of this clonotype. The chain has TRBV7-2 and TRBJ1-1; the match to TRBD1 covers 9 bases. After removal of 5 bases from V and 4 bases from J, the junction contained 5 bases not matched to a gene. Germline lookup yields CDR1 SGHTA and CDR2 FQGNSA. There are 14 residues in the CDR3. The CDR3 sequence is CASSETGGFTEAFF. The CDR3 DNA follows: TGTGCCAGCAGCGAAACAGGGGGCTTCACTGAAGCTTTCTTT.

This clonotype has just one count. At one end the junction does not follow the germline gene, possibly because of a read error. The rearrangement joins TRBV7-8 to TRBJ2-7, with D possibly matching TRBD1 (5 bases). Germline CDR1 SGHVS, CDR2 FQNEAQ. CDR3 length: 14 residues. The CDR3, as DNA: TGCGCCAGCAGCCAAGCTAGGGGCCCCTACGAGCAGTACTTC. It is translated as CASSQARGPYEQYF. Looking up the rest from reference TRBV7-8 and TRBJ2-7 gives the full variable domain: GAGVSQSPRYKVAKRGQDVALRCDPISGHVSLFWYQQALGQGPEFLTYFQNEAQLDKSGLPSDRFFAERPEGSVSTLKIQRTQQEDSAVYLCASSQARGPYEQYFGPGTRLTVT.